This T cell receptor (beta chain) was obtained from a study of T cells in localized non-small cell lung cancer. Whole-study findings and limits: One tumor region alone was sequenced, and heterogeneity therefore remains possible.

As concerns this clone: Its antigen remains unknown.

The assay was immunoSEQ multiplex PCR, and TCRdb's table has in-frame clones only and misses some. The table has some 140,000 clones, roughly 90% seen once. The CDR3 covers 13 residues. The V and J ends lost 0 bases and 3 bases respectively, with 6 bases between them. Germline V gives CDR1 LNHNV, CDR2 YYDKDF (reference sequence). This specimen was peripheral blood, taken before any cancer treatment. The receptor was isolated from a female donor aged 60 or older with stage I lung adenocarcinoma. This chain links TRBV15 with TRBJ2-7; D not resolved. CDR3 loop: CATSRDPDYEQYF. In nucleotides, the CDR3 is TGTGCCACCAGCAGAGACCCGGACTACGAGCAGTACTTC.